Many counts were recorded for the clone carrying this TCR beta chain. Antigen specificity is unknown. The data stem from a study of breast tumors, draining lymph nodes, adjacent tissues. General observations from the study: Luminal-like breast cancer showed significantly higher tumor–nontumor repertoire similarity than basal-like. Tumors had less TCR diversity than lymph nodes, more than nontumor tissue. Findings are consistent with lymph node origin and intratumoral expansion of most tumor T cells.

The length of the CDR3 is 16 residues. CDR1 LGHNA and CDR2 YNFKEQ come from the germline V gene. Germline trimming cut 1 base from V and 10 bases from J; bases unmatched to any gene: 10. Axillary draining lymph nodes of breast cancer patients supplied the node samples. TCRdb reanalysed the multiplex PCR reads using MiXCR and keeps one entry per CDR3 protein. Among around 150,000 distinct CDR3 sequences, more than 20% were seen once, and the ten largest hold roughly 2.8%. Material: axillary lymph node tissue. V gene TRBV4-2 combines with J gene TRBJ1-6; 7 nucleotides align to TRBD1. This sequence originates from a female donor with breast cancer. Some clones in this sample may be carry-over from other donors' samples. The CDR3 region is CASSQGGDRVFSPLHF. The DNA of the CDR3 is TGTGCCAGCAGCCAAGGTGGAGACAGGGTTTTCTCACCCCTCCACTTT.